A single TCR beta chain is shown here with its context. PCR amplification relied on 60 Vbeta primers (plus 13 Jbeta primers). Profiling relied on immunoSEQ multiplex PCR, and the TCRdb table lists in-frame clones only, not all of them. The sample records about 160,000 clones, around 83% being singletons. This sample is drawn from a study of cytomegalovirus exposure and HLA in healthy donors. This CDR3 has 14 amino acids. Germline V gives CDR1 SGHRS, CDR2 YFSETQ. The V end was cut by 0 bases, the J end by 1 base, with 7 bases between. Material for sequencing was PBMCs. The TCR originated in a man aged 50-60 years in good health and CMV-seropositive. The chain carries TRBV5-1 and TRBJ1-1; D remains ambiguous. CDR3 sequence (DNA): TGCGCCAGCAGCTTGGTTCCGGGGAACACTGAAGCTTTCTTT. It translates to CASSLVPGNTEAFF.